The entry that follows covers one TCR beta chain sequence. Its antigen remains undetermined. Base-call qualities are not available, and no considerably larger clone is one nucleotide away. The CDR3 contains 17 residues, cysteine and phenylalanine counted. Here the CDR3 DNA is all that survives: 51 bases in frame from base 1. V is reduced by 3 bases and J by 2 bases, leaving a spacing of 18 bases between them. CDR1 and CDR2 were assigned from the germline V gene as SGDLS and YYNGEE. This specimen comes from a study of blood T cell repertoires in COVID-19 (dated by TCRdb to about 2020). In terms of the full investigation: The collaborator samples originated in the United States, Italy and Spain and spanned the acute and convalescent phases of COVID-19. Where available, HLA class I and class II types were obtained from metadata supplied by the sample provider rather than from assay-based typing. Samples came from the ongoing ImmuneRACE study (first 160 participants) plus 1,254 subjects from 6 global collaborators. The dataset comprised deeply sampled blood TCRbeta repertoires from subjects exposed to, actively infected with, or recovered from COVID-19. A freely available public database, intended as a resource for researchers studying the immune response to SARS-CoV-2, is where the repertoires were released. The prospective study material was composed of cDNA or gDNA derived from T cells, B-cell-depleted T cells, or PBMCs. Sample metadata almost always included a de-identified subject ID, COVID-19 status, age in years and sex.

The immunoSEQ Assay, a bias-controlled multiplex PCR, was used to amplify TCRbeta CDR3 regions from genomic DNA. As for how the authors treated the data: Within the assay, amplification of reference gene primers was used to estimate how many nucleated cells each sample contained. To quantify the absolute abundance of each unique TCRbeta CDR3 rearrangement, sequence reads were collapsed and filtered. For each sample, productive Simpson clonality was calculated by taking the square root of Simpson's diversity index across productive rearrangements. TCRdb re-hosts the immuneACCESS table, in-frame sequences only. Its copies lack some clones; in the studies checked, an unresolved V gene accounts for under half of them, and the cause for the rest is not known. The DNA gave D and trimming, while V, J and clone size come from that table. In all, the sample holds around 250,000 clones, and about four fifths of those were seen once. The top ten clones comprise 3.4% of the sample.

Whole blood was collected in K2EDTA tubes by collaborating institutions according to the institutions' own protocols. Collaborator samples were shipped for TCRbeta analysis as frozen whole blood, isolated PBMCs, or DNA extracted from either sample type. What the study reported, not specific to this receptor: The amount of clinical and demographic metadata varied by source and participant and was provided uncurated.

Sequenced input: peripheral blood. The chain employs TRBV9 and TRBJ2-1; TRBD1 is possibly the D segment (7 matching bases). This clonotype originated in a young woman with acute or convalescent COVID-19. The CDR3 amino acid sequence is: CASSAPRGRLAYNEQFF. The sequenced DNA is TGTGCCAGCAGCGCCCCTAGGGGGCGACTAGCCTACAATGAGCAGTTCTTC.